This T cell receptor (beta chain) was sequenced for a study of technical replicates of blood from several donors. The V gene's germline CDR1 is SGHAT and CDR2 FQNNGV. The CDR3 covers 14 residues. The V and J ends lost 5 bases and 2 bases respectively, with 11 bases between them. TCRdb's table, derived via immunoSEQ multiplex PCR, lists solely in-frame clones and lacks some. The sample records 75,000 to 95,000 clones, around 89% being singletons. Input material: T cells isolated from PBMCs. The V call is TRBV11-2, the J call TRBJ2-3; unclear D gene. The sequence was obtained from a human donor in good health. The CDR3 DNA reads TGTGCCAGCAGCCAAACTTACTACACAGATACGCAGTATTTT. As protein: CASSQTYYTDTQYF.